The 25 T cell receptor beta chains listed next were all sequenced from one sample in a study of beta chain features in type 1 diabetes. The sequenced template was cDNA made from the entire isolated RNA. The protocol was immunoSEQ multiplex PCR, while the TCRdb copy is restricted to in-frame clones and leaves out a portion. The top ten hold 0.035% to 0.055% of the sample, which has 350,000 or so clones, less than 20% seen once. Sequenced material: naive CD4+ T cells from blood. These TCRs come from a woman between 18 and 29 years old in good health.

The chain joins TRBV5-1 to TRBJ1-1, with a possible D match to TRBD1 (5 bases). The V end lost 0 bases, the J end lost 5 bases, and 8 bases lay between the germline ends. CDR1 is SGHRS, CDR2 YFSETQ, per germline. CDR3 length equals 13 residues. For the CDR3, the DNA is TGCGCCAGCAGCTTGGGGACAAAGACTGAAGCTTTCTTT. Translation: CASSLGTKTEAFF.

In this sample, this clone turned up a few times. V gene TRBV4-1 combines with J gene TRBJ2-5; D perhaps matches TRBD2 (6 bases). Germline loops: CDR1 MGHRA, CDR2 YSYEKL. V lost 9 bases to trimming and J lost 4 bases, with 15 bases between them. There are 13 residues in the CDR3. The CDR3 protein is CASGSRGGETQYF. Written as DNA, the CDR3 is TGCGCCAGTGGTTCGAGGGGAGGAGAGACCCAGTACTTC.

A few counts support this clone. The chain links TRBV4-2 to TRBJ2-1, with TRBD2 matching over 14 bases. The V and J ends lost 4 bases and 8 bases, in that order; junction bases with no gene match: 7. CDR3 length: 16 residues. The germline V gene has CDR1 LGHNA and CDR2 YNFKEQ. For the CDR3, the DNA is TGTGCCAGCAGCCTTGCCGGGACTAGCGGGAGCTATGAGCAGTTCTTC. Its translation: CASSLAGTSGSYEQFF.

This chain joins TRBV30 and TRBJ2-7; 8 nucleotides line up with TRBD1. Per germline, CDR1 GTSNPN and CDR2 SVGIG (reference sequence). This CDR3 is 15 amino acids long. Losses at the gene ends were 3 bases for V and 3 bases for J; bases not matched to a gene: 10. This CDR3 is CAWRTRTGKLYEQYF. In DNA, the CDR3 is TGTGCCTGGAGGACTAGGACAGGGAAGCTCTACGAGCAGTACTTC.

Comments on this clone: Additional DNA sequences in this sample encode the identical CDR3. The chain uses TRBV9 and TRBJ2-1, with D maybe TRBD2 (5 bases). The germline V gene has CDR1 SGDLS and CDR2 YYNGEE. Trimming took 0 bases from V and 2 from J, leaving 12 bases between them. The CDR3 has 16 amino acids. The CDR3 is CASSVGGLAPYNEQFF. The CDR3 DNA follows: TGTGCCAGCAGCGTAGGAGGGTTAGCGCCCTACAATGAGCAGTTCTTC.

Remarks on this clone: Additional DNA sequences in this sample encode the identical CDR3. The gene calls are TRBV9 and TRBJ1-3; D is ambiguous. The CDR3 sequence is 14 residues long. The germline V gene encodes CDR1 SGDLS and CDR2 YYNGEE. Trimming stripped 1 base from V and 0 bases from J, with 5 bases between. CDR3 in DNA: TGTGCCAGCAGCGTACGCAGCTCTGGAAACACCATATATTTT. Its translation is CASSVRSSGNTIYF.

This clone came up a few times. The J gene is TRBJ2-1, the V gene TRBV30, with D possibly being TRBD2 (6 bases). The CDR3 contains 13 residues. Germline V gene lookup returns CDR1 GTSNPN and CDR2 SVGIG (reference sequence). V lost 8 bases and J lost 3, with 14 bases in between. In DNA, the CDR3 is TGTGCCCGTTCTCGGGGAGGCTACAATGAGCAGTTCTTC. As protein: CARSRGGYNEQFF.

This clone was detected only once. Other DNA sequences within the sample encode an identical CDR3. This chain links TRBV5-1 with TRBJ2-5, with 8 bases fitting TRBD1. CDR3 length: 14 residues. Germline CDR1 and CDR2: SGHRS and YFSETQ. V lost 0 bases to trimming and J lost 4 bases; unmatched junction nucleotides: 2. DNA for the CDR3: TGCGCCAGCAGCTTGGGGACAGGGCTAGAGACCCAGTACTTC. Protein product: CASSLGTGLETQYF.

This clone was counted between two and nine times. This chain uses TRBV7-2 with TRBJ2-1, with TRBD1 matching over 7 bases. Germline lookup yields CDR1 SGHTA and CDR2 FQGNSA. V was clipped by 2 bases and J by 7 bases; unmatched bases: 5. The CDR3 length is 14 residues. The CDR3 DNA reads TGTGCCAGCAGCTTAAGGGCCAGGGGGAATGAGCAGTTCTTC. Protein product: CASSLRARGNEQFF.

CDR3: CASSLRAGGNEQFF. DNA of the CDR3: TGTGCCAGCAGCCTTCGGGCGGGAGGCAATGAGCAGTTCTTC. V and J are TRBV6-1 and TRBJ2-1, with 8 bases fitting TRBD2. V dropped 6 bases and J dropped 6; count of bases not matched to a gene: 7. The germline V gene has CDR1 MNHNS and CDR2 SASEGT. The CDR3 spans 14 residues.

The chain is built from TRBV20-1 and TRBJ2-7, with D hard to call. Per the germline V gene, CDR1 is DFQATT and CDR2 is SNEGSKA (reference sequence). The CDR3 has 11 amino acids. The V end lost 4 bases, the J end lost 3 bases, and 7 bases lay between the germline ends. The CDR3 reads CSANGGYEQYF. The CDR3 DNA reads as TGCAGTGCTAACGGTGGCTACGAGCAGTACTTC.

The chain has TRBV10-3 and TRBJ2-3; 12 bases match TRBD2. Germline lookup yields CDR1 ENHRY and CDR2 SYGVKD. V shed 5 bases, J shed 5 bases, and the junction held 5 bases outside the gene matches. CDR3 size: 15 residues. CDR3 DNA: TGTGCCATCAGTCGGCTAGCGGGAGGGGAAGATACGCAGTATTTT. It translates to CAISRLAGGEDTQYF.

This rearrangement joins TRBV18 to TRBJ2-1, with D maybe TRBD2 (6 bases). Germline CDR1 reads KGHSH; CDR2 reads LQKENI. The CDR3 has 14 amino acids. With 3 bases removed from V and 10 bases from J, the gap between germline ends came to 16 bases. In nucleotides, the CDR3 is TGTGCCAGCTCACCCGAAGCGGGCGGACGGGAGCAGTTCTTC. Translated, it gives CASSPEAGGREQFF. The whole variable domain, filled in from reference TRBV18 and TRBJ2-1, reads NAGVMQNPRHLVRRRGQEARLRCSPMKGHSHVYWYRQLPEEGLKFMVYLQKENIIDESGMPKERFSAEFPKEGPSILRIQQVVRGDSAAYFCASSPEAGGREQFFGPGTRLTVL.

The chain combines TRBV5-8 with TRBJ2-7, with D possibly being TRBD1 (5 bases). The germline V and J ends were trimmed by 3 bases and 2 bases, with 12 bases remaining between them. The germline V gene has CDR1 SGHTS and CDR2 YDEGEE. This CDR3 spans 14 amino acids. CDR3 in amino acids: CASSSGHATYEQYF. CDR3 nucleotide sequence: TGTGCCAGCAGCTCTGGACACGCCACCTACGAGCAGTACTTC.

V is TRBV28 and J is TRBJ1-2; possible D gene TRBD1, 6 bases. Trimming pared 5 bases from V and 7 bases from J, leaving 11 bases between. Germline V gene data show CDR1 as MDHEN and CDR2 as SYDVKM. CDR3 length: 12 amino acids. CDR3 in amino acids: CASSVNRAGYTF. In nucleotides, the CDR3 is TGTGCCAGCAGTGTAAACAGGGCTGGCTACACCTTC.

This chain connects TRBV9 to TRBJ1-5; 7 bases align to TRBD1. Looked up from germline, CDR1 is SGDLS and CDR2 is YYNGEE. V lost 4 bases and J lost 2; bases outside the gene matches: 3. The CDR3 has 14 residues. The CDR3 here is CASSLGTGNQPQHF. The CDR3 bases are TGTGCCAGCAGCCTAGGGACAGGCAATCAGCCCCAGCATTTT.

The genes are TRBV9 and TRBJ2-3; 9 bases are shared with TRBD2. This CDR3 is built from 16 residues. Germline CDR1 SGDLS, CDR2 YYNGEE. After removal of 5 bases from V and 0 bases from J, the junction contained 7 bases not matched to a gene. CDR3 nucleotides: TGTGCCAGCAGTAGCCTGACTAGCGGTAGCACAGATACGCAGTATTTT. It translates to CASSSLTSGSTDTQYF.

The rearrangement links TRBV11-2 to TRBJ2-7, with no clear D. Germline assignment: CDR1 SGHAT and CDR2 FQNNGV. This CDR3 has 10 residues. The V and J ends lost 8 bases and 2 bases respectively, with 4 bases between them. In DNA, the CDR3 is TGTGCCAGCCCAGCCTACGAGCAGTACTTC. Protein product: CASPAYEQYF.

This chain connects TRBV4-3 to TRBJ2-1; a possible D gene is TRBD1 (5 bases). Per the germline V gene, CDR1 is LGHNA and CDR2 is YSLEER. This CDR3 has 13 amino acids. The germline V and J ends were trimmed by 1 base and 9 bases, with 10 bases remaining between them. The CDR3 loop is CASSQAGWGEQFF. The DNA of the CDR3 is TGCGCCAGCAGCCAAGCAGGGTGGGGTGAGCAGTTCTTC.

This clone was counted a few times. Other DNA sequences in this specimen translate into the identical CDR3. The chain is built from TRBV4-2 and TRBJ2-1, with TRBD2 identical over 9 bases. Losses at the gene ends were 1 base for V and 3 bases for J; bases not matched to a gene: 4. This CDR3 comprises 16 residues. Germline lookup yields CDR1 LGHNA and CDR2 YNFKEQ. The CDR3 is CASSQGRGGSYNEQFF. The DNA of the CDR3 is TGTGCCAGCAGCCAAGGGCGGGGGGGCAGCTACAATGAGCAGTTCTTC.

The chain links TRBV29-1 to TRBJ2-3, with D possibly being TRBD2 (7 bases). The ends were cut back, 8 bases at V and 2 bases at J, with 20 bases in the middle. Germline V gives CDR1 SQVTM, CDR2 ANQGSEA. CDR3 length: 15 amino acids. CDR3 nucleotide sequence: TGCAGCTCTTTTGGGGAGGGGGACCCCACAGATACGCAGTATTTT. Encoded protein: CSSFGEGDPTDTQYF.

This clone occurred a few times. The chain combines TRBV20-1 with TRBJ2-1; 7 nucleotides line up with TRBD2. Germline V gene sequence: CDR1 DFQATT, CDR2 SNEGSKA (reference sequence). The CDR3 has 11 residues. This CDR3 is CRGGDLDEQFF. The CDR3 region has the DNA TGCAGGGGAGGGGATTTGGATGAGCAGTTCTTC.

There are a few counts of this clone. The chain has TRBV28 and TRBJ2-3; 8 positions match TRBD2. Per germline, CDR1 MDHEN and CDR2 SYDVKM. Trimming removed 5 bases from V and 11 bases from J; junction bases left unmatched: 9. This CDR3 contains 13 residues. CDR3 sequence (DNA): TGTGCCAGCAGTGATAATCGGGGGGGTCAGCAGTATTTT. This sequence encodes CASSDNRGGQQYF.

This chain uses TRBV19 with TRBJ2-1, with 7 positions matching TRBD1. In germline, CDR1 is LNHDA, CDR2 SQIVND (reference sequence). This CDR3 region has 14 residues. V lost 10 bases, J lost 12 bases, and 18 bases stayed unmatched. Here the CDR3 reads CATRGRELRTRQFF. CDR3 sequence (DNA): TGTGCCACGAGGGGGCGAGAGCTGAGGACGCGGCAGTTCTTC.

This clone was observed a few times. The CDR3 DNA follows: TGCAGCGTTGAAGAGGGGGCCTGGGGAAAGACCCAGTACTTC. Amino acid sequence: CSVEEGAWGKTQYF. The rearrangement links TRBV29-1 to TRBJ2-5; possibly TRBD1 for D (6 bases). CDR1 is SQVTM and CDR2 is ANQGSEA in the germline V gene. The CDR3 totals 14 residues. The V gene lost 0 bases and the J gene lost 6 bases, with 14 bases spanning the gap.